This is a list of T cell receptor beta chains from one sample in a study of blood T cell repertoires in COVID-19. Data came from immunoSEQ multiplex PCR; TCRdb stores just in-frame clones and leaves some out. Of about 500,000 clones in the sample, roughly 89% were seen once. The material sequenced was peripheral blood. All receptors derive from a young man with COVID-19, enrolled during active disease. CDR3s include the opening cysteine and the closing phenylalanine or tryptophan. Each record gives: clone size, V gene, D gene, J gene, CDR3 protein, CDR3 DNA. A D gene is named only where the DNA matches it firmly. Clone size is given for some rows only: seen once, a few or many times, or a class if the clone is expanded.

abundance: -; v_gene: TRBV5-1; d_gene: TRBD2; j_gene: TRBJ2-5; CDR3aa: CASSVASGSWRETQYF; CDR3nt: TGCGCCAGCAGCGTGGCGAGCGGGAGCTGGCGAGAGACCCAGTACTTC
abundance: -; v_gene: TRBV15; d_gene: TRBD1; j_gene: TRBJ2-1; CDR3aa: CATSRVPNPGQGRNEQFF; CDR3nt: TGTGCCACCAGCAGAGTACCTAATCCGGGACAGGGAAGGAATGAGCAGTTCTTC
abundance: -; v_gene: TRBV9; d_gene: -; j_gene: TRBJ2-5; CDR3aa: CASSVGPPEETQYF; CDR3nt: TGTGCCAGCAGCGTAGGGCCCCCCGAAGAGACCCAGTACTTC
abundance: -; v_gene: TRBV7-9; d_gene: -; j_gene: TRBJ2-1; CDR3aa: CASSLDDWQAYNEQFF; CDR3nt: TGTGCCAGCAGCTTAGACGATTGGCAGGCCTACAATGAGCAGTTCTTC
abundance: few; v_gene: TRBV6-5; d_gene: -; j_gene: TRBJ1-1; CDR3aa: CASSRDGRGTEAFF; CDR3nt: TGTGCCAGCAGTCGTGACGGCAGGGGCACTGAAGCTTTCTTT
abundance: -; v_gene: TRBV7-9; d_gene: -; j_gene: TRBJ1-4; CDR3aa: CASSLVQGNEKLFF; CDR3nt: TGTGCCAGCAGCTTAGTACAGGGTAATGAAAAACTGTTTTTT
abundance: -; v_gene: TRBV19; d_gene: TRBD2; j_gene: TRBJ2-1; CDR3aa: CASSKTSGSAYNEQFF; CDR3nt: TGTGCCAGTAGTAAGACTAGCGGGAGTGCCTACAATGAGCAGTTCTTC
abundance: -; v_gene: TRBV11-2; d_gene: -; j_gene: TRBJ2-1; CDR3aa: CASSLESHYNEQFF; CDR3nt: TGTGCCAGCAGCTTAGAGAGCCACTACAATGAGCAGTTCTTC
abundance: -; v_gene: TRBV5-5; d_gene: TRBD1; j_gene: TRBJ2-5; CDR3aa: CASSLGTDRVVETQYF; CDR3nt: TGTGCCAGCAGTTTAGGGACGGACAGGGTTGTCGAGACCCAGTACTTC
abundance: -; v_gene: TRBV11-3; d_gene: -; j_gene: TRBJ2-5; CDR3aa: CASSPGGRVKTQYF; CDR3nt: TGTGCCAGCAGCCCGGGTGGCAGGGTAAAAACCCAGTACTTC
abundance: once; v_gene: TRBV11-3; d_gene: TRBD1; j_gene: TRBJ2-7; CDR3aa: CASSDNVVFQGDVGAYEQYF; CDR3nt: TGTGCCAGCAGCGACAATGTGGTTTTTCAGGGGGACGTAGGGGCCTACGAGCAGTACTTC
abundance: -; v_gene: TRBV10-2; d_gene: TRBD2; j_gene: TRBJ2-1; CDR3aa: CASSKGLAVGEQFF; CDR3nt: TGCGCCAGCAGTAAAGGACTAGCGGTAGGGGAGCAGTTCTTC
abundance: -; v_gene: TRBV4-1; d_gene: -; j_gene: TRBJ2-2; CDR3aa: CASSQPGRTGELFF; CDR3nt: TGCGCCAGCAGCCAACCAGGGAGGACCGGGGAGCTGTTTTTT
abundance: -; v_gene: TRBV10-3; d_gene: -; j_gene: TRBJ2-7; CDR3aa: CAISEEPGARGEQYF; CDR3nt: TGTGCCATCAGTGAGGAACCCGGAGCCAGGGGCGAGCAGTACTTC
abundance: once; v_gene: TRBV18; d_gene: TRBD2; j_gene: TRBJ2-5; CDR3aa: CASSPHLGGRETQYF; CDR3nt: TGTGCCAGCTCACCTCACCTGGGAGGGCGAGAGACCCAGTACTTC
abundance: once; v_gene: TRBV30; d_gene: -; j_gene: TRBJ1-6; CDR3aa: CASAEKHDNSPLHF; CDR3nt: TGTGCATCCGCCGAGAAGCACGATAATTCACCCCTCCACTTT
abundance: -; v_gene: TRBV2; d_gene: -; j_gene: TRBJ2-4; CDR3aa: CASSVETLLHIQYF; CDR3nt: TGTGCCAGCAGTGTTGAAACTCTCCTCCACATTCAGTACTTC
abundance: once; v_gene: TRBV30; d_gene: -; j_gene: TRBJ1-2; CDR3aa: CAWSVQTGYTF; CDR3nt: TGTGCCTGGAGTGTACAGACGGGCTACACCTTC
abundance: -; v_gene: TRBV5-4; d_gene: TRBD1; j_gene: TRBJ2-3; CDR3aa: CASRDGQGTDTQYF; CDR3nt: TGTGCCAGCAGGGACGGACAGGGAACAGATACGCAGTATTTT
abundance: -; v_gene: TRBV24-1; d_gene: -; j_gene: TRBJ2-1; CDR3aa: CATSQGGRRNEQFF; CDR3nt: TGTGCCACCTCCCAAGGAGGGCGGCGGAATGAGCAGTTCTTC
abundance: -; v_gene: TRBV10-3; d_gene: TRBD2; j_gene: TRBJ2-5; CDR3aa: CAISFLAGPQETQYF; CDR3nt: TGTGCCATCAGTTTTCTAGCGGGACCCCAAGAGACCCAGTACTTC
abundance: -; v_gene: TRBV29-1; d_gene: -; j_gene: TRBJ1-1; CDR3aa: CSVGHGGGRTEAFF; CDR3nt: TGCAGCGTTGGTCACGGCGGGGGGCGCACTGAAGCTTTCTTT
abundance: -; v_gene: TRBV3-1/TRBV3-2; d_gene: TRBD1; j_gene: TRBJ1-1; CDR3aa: CASTNRQGRNTEAFF; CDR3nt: TGTGCCAGCACCAATCGACAGGGTAGGAACACTGAAGCTTTCTTT
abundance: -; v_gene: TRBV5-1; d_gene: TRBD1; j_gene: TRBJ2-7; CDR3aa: CASSLTAGTGSSEQYF; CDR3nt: TGCGCCAGCAGTCTTACAGCCGGGACAGGTTCCTCCGAGCAGTACTTC
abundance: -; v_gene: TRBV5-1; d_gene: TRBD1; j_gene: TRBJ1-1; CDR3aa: CASSLDRGQGGTEAFF; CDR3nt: TGCGCCAGCAGCTTGGACAGGGGTCAGGGGGGCACTGAAGCTTTCTTT
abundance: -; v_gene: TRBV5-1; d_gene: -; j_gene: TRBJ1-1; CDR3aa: CASARGGAARSTEAFF; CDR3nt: TGCGCCAGCGCCCGGGGGGGCGCTGCGAGAAGTACTGAAGCTTTCTTT
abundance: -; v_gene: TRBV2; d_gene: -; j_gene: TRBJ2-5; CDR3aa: CASTRLEETQYF; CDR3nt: TGTGCCAGCACCCGACTAGAAGAGACCCAGTACTTC
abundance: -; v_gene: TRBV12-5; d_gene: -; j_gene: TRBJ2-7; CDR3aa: CASGFLGQGPYEQYF; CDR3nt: TGTGCTAGTGGTTTTCTCGGGCAGGGCCCCTACGAGCAGTACTTC
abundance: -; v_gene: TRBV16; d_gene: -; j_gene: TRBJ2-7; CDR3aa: CASSQTRDNSYEQYF; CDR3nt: TGTGCCAGCAGCCAAACTCGGGACAATTCCTACGAGCAGTACTTC
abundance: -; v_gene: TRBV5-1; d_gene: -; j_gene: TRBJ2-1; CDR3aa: CASSRDNNNEQFF; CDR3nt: TGCGCCAGCAGCCGGGACAACAACAATGAGCAGTTCTTC
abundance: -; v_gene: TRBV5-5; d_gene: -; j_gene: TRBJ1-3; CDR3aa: CASSLAGLGNTIYF; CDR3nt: TGTGCCAGCAGCTTAGCGGGGCTCGGAAACACCATATATTTT
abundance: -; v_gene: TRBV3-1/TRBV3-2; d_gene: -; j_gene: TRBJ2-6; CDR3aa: CASSQVVGAGGANVLTF; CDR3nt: TGTGCCAGCAGCCAAGTGGTGGGTGCGGGCGGGGCCAACGTCCTGACTTTC
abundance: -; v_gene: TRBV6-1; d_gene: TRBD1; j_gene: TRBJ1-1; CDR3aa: CASSGGTGVFANTEAFF; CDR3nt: TGTGCCAGCAGTGGGGGGACAGGGGTTTTTGCGAACACTGAAGCTTTCTTT
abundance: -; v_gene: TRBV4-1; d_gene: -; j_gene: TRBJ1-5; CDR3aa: CASSQESFQPQHF; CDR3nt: TGCGCCAGCAGCCAAGAATCCTTTCAGCCCCAGCATTTT
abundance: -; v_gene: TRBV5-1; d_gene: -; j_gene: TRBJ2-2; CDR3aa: CASSLDQGGELFF; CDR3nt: TGCGCCAGCAGCTTGGATCAGGGCGGGGAGCTGTTTTTT
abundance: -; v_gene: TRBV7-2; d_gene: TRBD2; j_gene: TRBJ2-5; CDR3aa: CASSLLRGVETQYF; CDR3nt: TGTGCCAGCAGCTTATTACGGGGGGTAGAGACCCAGTACTTC
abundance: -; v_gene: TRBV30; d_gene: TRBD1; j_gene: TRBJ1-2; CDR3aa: CAWRDRANYGYTF; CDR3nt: TGTGCCTGGAGAGACAGGGCCAATTATGGCTACACCTTC
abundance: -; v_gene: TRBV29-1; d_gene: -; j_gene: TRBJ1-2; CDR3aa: CSVAAQDYGYTF; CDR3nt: TGCAGCGTTGCCGCACAGGACTATGGCTACACCTTC
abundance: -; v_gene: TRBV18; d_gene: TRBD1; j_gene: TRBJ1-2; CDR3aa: CASSPLNSAGQGANYGYTF; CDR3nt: TGTGCCAGCTCACCACTAAACTCTGCAGGACAGGGGGCTAACTATGGCTACACCTTC
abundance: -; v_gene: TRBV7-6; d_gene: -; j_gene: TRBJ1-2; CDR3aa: CASSSGEGDYTF; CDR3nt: TGTGCCAGCAGCTCCGGGGAGGGGGACTACACCTTC
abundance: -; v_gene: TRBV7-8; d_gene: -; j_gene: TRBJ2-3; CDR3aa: CASSLGTESTDTQYF; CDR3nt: TGTGCCAGCAGCTTAGGAACTGAAAGCACAGATACGCAGTATTTT
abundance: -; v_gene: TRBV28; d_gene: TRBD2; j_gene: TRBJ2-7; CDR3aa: CAASGNSYEQYF; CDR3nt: TGTGCCGCAAGCGGGAACTCCTACGAGCAGTACTTC
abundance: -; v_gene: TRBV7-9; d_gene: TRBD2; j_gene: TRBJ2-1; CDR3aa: CASSLVPSGIPRYNEQFF; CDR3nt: TGTGCCAGCAGCTTAGTTCCTAGCGGGATCCCAAGATACAATGAGCAGTTCTTC
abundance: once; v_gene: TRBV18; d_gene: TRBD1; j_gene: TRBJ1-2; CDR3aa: CASSRPETGGNYGYTF; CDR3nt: TGTGCCAGCTCACGGCCGGAGACAGGGGGAAACTATGGCTACACCTTC
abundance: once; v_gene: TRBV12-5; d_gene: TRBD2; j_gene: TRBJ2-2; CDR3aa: CASGSGRGANTGELFF; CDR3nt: TGTGCTAGTGGTAGCGGGAGGGGTGCGAACACCGGGGAGCTGTTTTTT
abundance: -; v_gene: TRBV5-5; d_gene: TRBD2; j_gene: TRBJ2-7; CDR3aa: CASRITSGSAEQYF; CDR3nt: TGTGCCAGTCGGATTACTAGCGGGAGTGCCGAGCAGTACTTC
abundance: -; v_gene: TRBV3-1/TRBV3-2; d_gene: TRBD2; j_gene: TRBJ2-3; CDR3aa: CASSQDGLAGEYTQYF; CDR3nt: TGTGCCAGCAGCCAGGACGGACTAGCGGGAGAATATACGCAGTATTTT
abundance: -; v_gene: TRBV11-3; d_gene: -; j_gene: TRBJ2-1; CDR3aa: CASSAATSREQFF; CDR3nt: TGTGCCAGCAGCGCTGCTACTAGCCGTGAGCAGTTCTTC
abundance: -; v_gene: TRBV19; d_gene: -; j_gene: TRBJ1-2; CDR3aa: CASRKQGSVDGYTF; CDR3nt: TGTGCCAGTAGGAAACAGGGTTCAGTTGATGGCTACACCTTC
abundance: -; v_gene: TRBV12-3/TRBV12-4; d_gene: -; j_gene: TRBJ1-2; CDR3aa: CASSLGAGYTF; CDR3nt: TGTGCCAGCAGTTTAGGGGCTGGCTACACCTTC
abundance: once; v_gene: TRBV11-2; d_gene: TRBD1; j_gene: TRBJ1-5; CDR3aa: CASSEDRVRPQHF; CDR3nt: TGTGCCAGCAGCGAGGACAGGGTTAGGCCCCAGCATTTT
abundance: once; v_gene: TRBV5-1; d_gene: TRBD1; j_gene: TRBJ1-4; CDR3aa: CASSYDRGDEKLFF; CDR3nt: TGCGCCAGCAGCTACGACAGGGGAGATGAAAAACTGTTTTTT
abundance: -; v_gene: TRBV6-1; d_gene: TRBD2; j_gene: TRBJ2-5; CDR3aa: CASSETLAGDETQYF; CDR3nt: TGTGCCAGCAGTGAAACACTAGCGGGAGATGAGACCCAGTACTTC
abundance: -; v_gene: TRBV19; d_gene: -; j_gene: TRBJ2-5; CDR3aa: CASSIVGGVETQYF; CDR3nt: TGTGCCAGTAGTATAGTAGGCGGGGTGGAGACCCAGTACTTC